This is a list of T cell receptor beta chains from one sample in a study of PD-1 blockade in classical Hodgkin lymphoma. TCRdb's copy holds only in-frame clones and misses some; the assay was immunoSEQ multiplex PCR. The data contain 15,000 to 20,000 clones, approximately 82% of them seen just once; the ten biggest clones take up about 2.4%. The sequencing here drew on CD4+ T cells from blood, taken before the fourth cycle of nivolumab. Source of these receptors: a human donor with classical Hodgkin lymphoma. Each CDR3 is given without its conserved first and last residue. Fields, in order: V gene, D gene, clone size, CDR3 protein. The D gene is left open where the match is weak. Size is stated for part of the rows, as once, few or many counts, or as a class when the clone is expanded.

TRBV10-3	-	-	AISQNGEGYT
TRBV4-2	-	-	ASSQDTNNQPQH
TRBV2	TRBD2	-	ASRDSGRGQY
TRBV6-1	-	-	ASSEPLRVGF
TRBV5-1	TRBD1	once	ASSFDRGNTGELF
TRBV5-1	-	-	ASSLVAGANVLT
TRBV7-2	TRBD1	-	ASSPDRVGEQY
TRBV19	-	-	ASSKGNFYGYT
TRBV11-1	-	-	ASSLAGLPSYNEQF
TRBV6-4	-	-	ANQGGNTEAF
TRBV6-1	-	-	ASRGGRQTNQPQH
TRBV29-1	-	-	SVEGYTGELF
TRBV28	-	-	ASSFRTGPSYEQY
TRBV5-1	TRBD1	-	ASSSGTGGKY
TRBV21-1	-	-	ASSKGNRVRADTGELF
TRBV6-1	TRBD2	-	ASSGTSGIGELF
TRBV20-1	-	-	SARTSNEQF
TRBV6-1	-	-	ASTPSSETQY
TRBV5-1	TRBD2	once	ASSLEPSGLYEQY
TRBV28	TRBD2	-	ASSLKVLAGSDEQF
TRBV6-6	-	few	ASSRSDSSGNTIY
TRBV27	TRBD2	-	ASRRGVTYNEQF
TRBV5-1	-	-	ASSLYDSNYGYT
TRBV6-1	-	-	ASKRTVNTEAF
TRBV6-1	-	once	ASSVGGYQGEQY
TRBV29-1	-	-	SVARSLNTEAF
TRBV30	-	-	AWSLGESYEQY
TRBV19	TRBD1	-	ASSLQGRAGELF
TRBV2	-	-	ASALEESNEKLF
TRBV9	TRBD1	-	ASSVSGQPYNEQF
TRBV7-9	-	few	ASSLRSLNTEAF
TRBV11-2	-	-	ASSPGMNTEAF
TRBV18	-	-	ASSPRPGVGSYNEQF
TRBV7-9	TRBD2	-	ASNLQKREGRETQY
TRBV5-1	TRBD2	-	ASSTSGPYNEQF
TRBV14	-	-	ASSQIYEQY
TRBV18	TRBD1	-	ASSPRTGTGVSEAF
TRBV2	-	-	ASRGRPASNDYGYT
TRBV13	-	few	ASSLRGGYTEAF
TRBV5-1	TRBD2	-	ASRLAGSDEQF